These 29 T cell receptor beta chains were sequenced from one sample in a study of post-analysis software for immune sequencing data. These receptors have no identified antigens. TCR beta cDNA libraries had unique molecular identifiers. Using its own MiXCR run on the PCR reads, TCRdb lists one record per CDR3 protein. Of about 820,000 distinct CDR3 sequences in the sample, approximately 50% were seen once. Study-wide results and caveats: Patients had higher frequencies than controls of five TRBV segments, including TRBV5-6, TRBV5-1 and TRBV20-1.

The sample consisted of blood. The receptor source for this set is a girl aged 10-17 years with multiple sclerosis.

CDR3 loop: CASSLRPGRADTQYF. The CDR3 DNA reads TGCGCCAGCAGCTTGAGGCCCGGTAGGGCAGATACGCAGTATTTT. J is TRBJ2-3 and V is TRBV5-1; D is unresolved. Germline values: CDR1 SGHRS, CDR2 YFSETQ. The CDR3 covers 15 residues. V was cut by 1 base and J by 4 bases, with 13 bases left in between.

The J gene is TRBJ2-1, the V gene TRBV3-1; TRBD2 matches 7 bases. CDR3 length equals 13 residues. The germline V gene encodes CDR1 LGHDT and CDR2 YNNKEL (reference sequence). V shed 2 bases and J 10 bases; nucleotides not matched to a gene: 5. The CDR3 bases are TGTGCCAGCAGCCAACGACTTAGCGGGGAGCAGTTCTTC. It codes for CASSQRLSGEQFF.

The rearrangement links TRBV5-8 to TRBJ2-4, with D perhaps being TRBD1 or TRBD2 (5 bases each). The CDR3 consists of 15 residues. V was cut by 1 base and J by 0 bases, with 8 bases left in between. Germline CDR1 SGHTS, CDR2 YDEGEE. The CDR3 nucleotides read TGTGCCAGCAGCTTGCCGGGGCTAGCCAAAAACATTCAGTACTTC. It encodes CASSLPGLAKNIQYF.

The chain carries TRBV4-1 and TRBJ2-5; the D call may be TRBD1 or TRBD2 (5 bases each). Per germline, CDR1 MGHRA and CDR2 YSYEKL. V lost 4 bases to trimming and J lost 5 bases, with 11 bases between them. CDR3 length: 13 amino acids. Here the CDR3 DNA reads TGCGCCAGCAGCCGGGACCCGCCGGAGACCCAGTACTTC. This translates into CASSRDPPETQYF.

V is TRBV6-6 and J is TRBJ2-1, with D unclear. V lost 4 bases, J lost 3 bases, and 10 bases lay in between. CDR3 length: 14 residues. Germline CDR1 reads MNHNY; CDR2 reads SVGAGI (reference sequence). CDR3 coding DNA: TGTGCCAGCAGTTCATCGACCAACTACAATGAGCAGTTCTTC. This codes for CASSSSTNYNEQFF.

This clonotype was observed a few times. The chain couples TRBV12-3 or TRBV12-4 to TRBJ1-2; 8 positions match TRBD1. V was clipped by 6 bases and J by 1 base; unmatched bases: 16. The CDR3 is made up of 18 amino acids. Written as DNA, the CDR3 is TGTGCCAGCAGCCTAAGGGGGACAGGAGTTCCTTTTAACTATGGCTACACCTTC. Residues: CASSLRGTGVPFNYGYTF.

Regarding this clonotype: One end of the junction varies from germline; a read error may be responsible. The rearrangement joins TRBV29-1 to TRBJ2-5; D is perhaps TRBD1 (7 bases). CDR3 size: 13 residues. The germline V gene has CDR1 SQVTM and CDR2 ANQGSEA. CDR3 in DNA: TGCGGCGTTGATCAGGGGGGAATGGAGACCCAGTACTTC. Its protein product is CGVDQGGMETQYF.

The V gene is TRBV12-3 or TRBV12-4, the J gene TRBJ2-5; 10 bases are a match to TRBD2. J was trimmed by 4 bases and V by 2 bases; bases with no gene match: 7. The CDR3 has 16 amino acids. The CDR3 bases are TGTGCCAGCAGTTTACTAGCGGGAGATGGGGGAGAGACCCAGTACTTC. It translates to CASSLLAGDGGETQYF.

This chain links TRBV5-6 with TRBJ2-7, with unresolved D. V lost 5 bases and J lost 3, with 15 bases in between. The CDR3 is 14 amino acids. Germline V gene data show CDR1 as SGHDT and CDR2 as YYEEEE. CDR3 loop: CASSRTEHYYEQYF. CDR3 in DNA: TGTGCCAGCAGTCGCACCGAGCACTACTACGAGCAGTACTTC.

The V call is TRBV5-1, the J call TRBJ2-3; 13 bases match TRBD2. Germline V gene data show CDR1 as SGHRS and CDR2 as YFSETQ. This CDR3 is 14 amino acids long. Trimming removed 7 bases from V and 3 bases from J; junction bases left unmatched: 2. CDR3 amino acids: CASGGLAGTDTQYF. In DNA, the CDR3 is TGCGCCAGCGGGGGACTAGCGGGGACAGATACGCAGTATTTT.

This clonotype has more than one count but fewer than ten. The chain has TRBV12-3 or TRBV12-4 and TRBJ2-5, with 7 bases that match TRBD2. The CDR3 has 14 residues. The junction had 6 bases not matched to a gene; V was cut back by 4 bases and J by 4 bases. The CDR3 here is CASSSRLAAETQYF. The CDR3 DNA reads TGTGCCAGCAGTTCCCGACTAGCAGCAGAGACCCAGTACTTC.

V is TRBV5-1 and J is TRBJ2-1; D is unclear. Trimming took 2 bases from V and 2 from J, leaving 11 bases between them. The CDR3 extends over 15 amino acids. Germline CDR1 is SGHRS and CDR2 is YFSETQ. CDR3 sequence (DNA): TGCGCCAGCAGCTTTGATACACCTACCTACAATGAGCAGTTCTTC. It translates to CASSFDTPTYNEQFF.

This clonotype was recorded a few times. V usage is TRBV12-3 or TRBV12-4 and J usage is TRBJ2-1; D perhaps matches TRBD1 (6 bases). V lost 1 base and J 9 bases, leaving 19 bases between the germline ends. CDR3 size: 16 residues. The CDR3 loop is CASSLGDTGKVGEQFF. The CDR3 DNA is TGTGCCAGCAGTTTAGGGGACACAGGTAAAGTGGGTGAGCAGTTCTTC.

The CDR3 DNA reads as TGCGCCAGCAGCCGCGGACAGGGAAGCGACTATGGCTACACCTTC. As protein: CASSRGQGSDYGYTF. The V call is TRBV5-1, the J call TRBJ1-2; 8 nucleotides agree with TRBD1. V lost 4 bases and J lost 3; bases outside the gene matches: 8. CDR1 SGHRS and CDR2 YFSETQ come from the germline V gene. CDR3 length equals 15 residues.

This clonotype appeared a few times. The chain recombines TRBV29-1 with TRBJ1-2; 9 nucleotides align to TRBD1. The germline V gene encodes CDR1 SQVTM and CDR2 ANQGSEA. The CDR3 has 15 amino acids. The V gene end was trimmed by 7 bases and the J gene end by 5 bases; junction bases not matched to a gene: 14. In nucleotides, the CDR3 is TGCAGCGCCCGAATCGGAACCGGGACAGGGTATGGCTACACCTTC. Amino acid sequence: CSARIGTGTGYGYTF.

This clonotype was counted between two and nine times. The chain carries TRBV12-3 or TRBV12-4 and TRBJ2-5; 12 positions agree with TRBD2. V gave up 4 bases and J gave up 5 bases; unmatched junction bases: 8. This CDR3 contains 16 residues. The CDR3 loop is CASSSPGLAGLETQYF. DNA of the CDR3: TGTGCCAGCAGTTCTCCCGGACTAGCGGGACTGGAGACCCAGTACTTC.

The chain has TRBV20-1 and TRBJ1-2, with 7 bases that match TRBD1. Looked up from germline, CDR1 is DFQATT and CDR2 is SNEGSKA (reference sequence). The CDR3 runs 15 residues. V gave up 2 bases and J gave up 7 bases; unmatched junction bases: 13. Here the CDR3 reads CSARTNRAGTAGYTF. The CDR3 DNA reads TGCAGTGCTAGAACGAACAGGGCAGGGACAGCTGGCTACACCTTC.

CDR3 in DNA: TGCGCCAGCAGCCAAGGCAGGACAGGAGGTGGATACGAGCAGTACTTC. As protein: CASSQGRTGGGYEQYF. The chain has TRBV4-1 and TRBJ2-7, with 7 bases aligning to TRBD1. V lost 1 base and J lost 4; bases outside the gene matches: 10. The CDR3 sequence is 16 residues long. From germline, CDR1 is MGHRA and CDR2 YSYEKL.

The rearrangement joins TRBV7-2 to TRBJ2-4; D not resolved. V was shortened by 0 bases and J by 12 bases, with 12 bases between the two germline ends. The CDR3 spans 13 residues. CDR1 is SGHTA and CDR2 is FQGNSA in the germline V gene. The CDR3 protein is CASSLAGSIPQYF. The DNA for the CDR3 is TGTGCCAGCAGCTTAGCGGGCTCAATCCCTCAGTACTTC.

This clonotype was counted a few times. The chain carries TRBV20-1 and TRBJ2-2, with 7 bases lining up with TRBD1. Trimming took 3 bases from V and 3 from J; bases not matched to a gene: 7. CDR1 and CDR2 (germline): DFQATT, SNEGSKA (reference sequence). The CDR3 spans 15 residues. Here the CDR3 DNA reads TGCAGTGCTAGGCGAGGGGGCGATTACACCGGGGAGCTGTTTTTT. Translating it yields CSARRGGDYTGELFF.

The chain uses TRBV29-1 and TRBJ2-7; 11 bases line up with TRBD2. With the DNA end fitting TRBJ2-5 better, the J assignment may be wrong. This CDR3 is 14 amino acids long. Germline V gene lookup returns CDR1 SQVTM and CDR2 ANQGSEA. CDR3: CSVEVLAGEETQYF. As DNA, the CDR3 is TGCAGCGTTGAGGTACTAGCGGGGGAAGAGACCCAGTACTTC.

CDR3 sequence (DNA): TGCAGTGCTACCCAAGGGGGACAGGGGGGTTATGAGCAGTTCTTC. Encoded protein: CSATQGGQGGYEQFF. J is TRBJ2-1 and V is TRBV20-1; 11 bases agree with TRBD1. Germline trimming cut 4 bases from V and 8 bases from J; bases unmatched to any gene: 10. Per germline, CDR1 DFQATT and CDR2 SNEGSKA (reference sequence). There are 15 residues in the CDR3.

CDR3 coding DNA: TGTGCCAGCAGTTTAGGAGGTGGGGAACTCTATGGCTACACCTTC. This sequence encodes CASSLGGGELYGYTF. This sequence joins TRBV12-3 or TRBV12-4 and TRBJ1-2; no clear D. V lost 1 base and J 4 bases, leaving 13 bases between the germline ends. There are 15 residues in the CDR3.

This rearrangement joins TRBV6-6 to TRBJ2-1; 8 positions agree with TRBD1. V lost 7 bases to trimming and J lost 7 bases; unmatched junction nucleotides: 9. Germline values: CDR1 MNHNY, CDR2 SVGAGI (reference sequence). The CDR3 runs to 14 residues. The CDR3 reads CASTPTNRGNEQFF. In nucleotides, the CDR3 is TGTGCCAGCACCCCGACCAACAGGGGGAATGAGCAGTTCTTC.

The chain recombines TRBV7-9 with TRBJ1-2; no firm D call. Germline CDR1 is SEHNR and CDR2 is FQNEAQ (reference sequence). The CDR3 is 13 amino acids. V lost 0 bases, J lost 6 bases, and 8 bases lay in between. CDR3 nucleotides: TGTGCCAGCAGCTTAGCATCGGGGAATGGCTACACCTTC. Its translation is CASSLASGNGYTF.

The chain links TRBV10-3 to TRBJ2-5, with 8 bases matching TRBD2. The DNA end favors TRBJ2-7, so the J call may be wrong. The CDR3 sequence is 15 residues long. Germline assignment: CDR1 ENHRY and CDR2 SYGVKD. The CDR3 spells CAISETSGPTYEQYF. The CDR3 DNA is TGTGCCATCAGTGAGACTAGCGGACCCACCTACGAGCAGTACTTC.

This clonotype appeared a few times. The chain uses TRBV2 and TRBJ2-3; D is perhaps TRBD1 (6 bases). CDR1 SNHLY and CDR2 FYNNEI come from the germline V gene. The CDR3 extends over 16 amino acids. The V end lost 5 bases, the J end lost 0 bases, and 15 bases lay between the germline ends. The CDR3 spells CASSTRPGHSTDTQYF. In DNA form, the CDR3 reads TGTGCCAGCAGTACACGACCGGGACATAGCACAGATACGCAGTATTTT.

This chain uses TRBV7-2 with TRBJ2-7, with D perhaps TRBD2 (5 bases). The J call may be wrong; the DNA end is better matched by TRBJ2-5. Germline CDR1 and CDR2: SGHTA and FQGNSA. The CDR3 has 13 residues. The CDR3 DNA is TGTGCCAGCAGCTCCGCACGGGGAGAGACCCAGTACTTC. Amino acid sequence: CASSSARGETQYF.

This clonotype was counted a few times. The rearrangement links TRBV11-3 to TRBJ2-5, with a tentative D call TRBD2 (5 bases). The CDR3 consists of 15 residues. In germline, CDR1 is SGHNT, CDR2 YENEEA. The V gene lost 3 bases and the J gene lost 1 base, with 12 bases spanning the gap. This chain's CDR3 is CASSFSGTPQETQYF. The DNA of the CDR3 is TGTGCCAGCAGCTTCAGCGGTACGCCCCAAGAGACCCAGTACTTC.